The source of this TCR beta chain is a study of identical twins. As concerns this clonotype: Antigen unknown.

Regarding the study as a whole: Conclusions were based on cross-sectional statistical analysis, without following the same donors. Modelling approaches yielded underestimates of out-of-frame TCR alpha sharing between monozygotic twins. Compared with unrelated sharing, twin-shared out-of-frame alpha sequences had more low-probability sequences.

Trimming cost V 7 bases and J 4 bases; bases outside gene matches: 13. Looked up from germline, CDR1 is MDHEN and CDR2 is SYDVKM. The CDR3 is 16 amino acids. In TCRdb, the 5' RACE reads were re-called with MiXCR into one record per CDR3 protein. This sample has 1.5 million to 2 million distinct CDR3 sequences, with around 33% found just once. This clonotype was obtained from a newborn girl in good health. This chain links TRBV28 with TRBJ1-5, with 7 bases fitting TRBD1. Input material: cord blood. In DNA form, the CDR3 reads TGTGCCAGCACCTCTGAGGGGGCAGGGGGGAATCAGCCCCAGCATTTT. This translates into CASTSEGAGGNQPQHF.